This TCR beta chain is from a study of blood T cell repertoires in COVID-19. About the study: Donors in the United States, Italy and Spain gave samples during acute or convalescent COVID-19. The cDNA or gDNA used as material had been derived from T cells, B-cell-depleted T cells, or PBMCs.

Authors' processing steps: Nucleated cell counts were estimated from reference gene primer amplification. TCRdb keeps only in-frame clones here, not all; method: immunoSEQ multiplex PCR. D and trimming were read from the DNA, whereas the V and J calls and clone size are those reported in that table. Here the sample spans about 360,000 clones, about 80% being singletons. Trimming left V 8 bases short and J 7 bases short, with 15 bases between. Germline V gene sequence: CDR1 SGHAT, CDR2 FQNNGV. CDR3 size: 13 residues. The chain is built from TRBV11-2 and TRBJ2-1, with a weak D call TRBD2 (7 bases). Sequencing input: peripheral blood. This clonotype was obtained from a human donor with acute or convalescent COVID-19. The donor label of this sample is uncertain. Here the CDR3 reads CASLGGVANEQFF. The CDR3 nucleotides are TGTGCCAGCCTAGGGGGGGTGGCGAATGAGCAGTTCTTC.